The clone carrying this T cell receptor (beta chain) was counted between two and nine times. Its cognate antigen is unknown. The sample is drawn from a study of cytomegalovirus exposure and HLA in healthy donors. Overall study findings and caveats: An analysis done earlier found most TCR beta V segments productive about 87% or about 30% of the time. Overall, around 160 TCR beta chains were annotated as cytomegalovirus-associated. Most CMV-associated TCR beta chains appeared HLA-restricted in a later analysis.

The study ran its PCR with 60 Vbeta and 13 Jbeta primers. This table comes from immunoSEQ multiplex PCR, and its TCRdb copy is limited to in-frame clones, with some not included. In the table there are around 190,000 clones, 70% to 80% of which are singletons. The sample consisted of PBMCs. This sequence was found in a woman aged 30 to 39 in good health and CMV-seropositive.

The CDR3 protein is CASSPGTSGYNEQFF. The CDR3 DNA follows: TGTGCCAGCAGCCCCGGGACTAGCGGGTACAATGAGCAGTTCTTC. The chain carries TRBV7-9 and TRBJ2-1, with 12 bases aligning to TRBD2. Trimming removed 5 bases from V and 4 bases from J; junction bases left unmatched: 3. The CDR3 has 15 residues. Germline CDR1 and CDR2: SEHNR and FQNEAQ (reference sequence).